The clone carrying this T cell receptor (beta chain) has ten or more counts. Using RNA transcripts as the source, TCR beta CDR3 regions were amplified. First-round RT-PCR of the TCR CDR3 relied on the HTBI primer set. One entry per CDR3 protein, called by TCRdb with MiXCR from the multiplex PCR reads. The repertoire holds roughly 420,000 distinct CDR3 sequences, with around 14% as singletons. The sample originates from a study of T cells in Graves' hyperthyroidism and ophthalmopathy. Study overall: The blood sample was taken at first diagnosis, before treatment began.

V trimming: 5 bases; J trimming: 1 base; junction bases outside the gene matches: 11. This CDR3 comprises 16 residues. Germline CDR1 and CDR2: SGHRS and YFSETQ. No progression to ophthalmopathy during 18 months of follow-up defined stable disease. Isolation of PBMCs was performed on around 9.4 ml fresh peripheral blood. The rearrangement uses TRBV5-1 and TRBJ1-1; 7 bases fit TRBD1. The sequencing input was blood. This TCR derives from a woman aged 18 to 35 with Graves' hyperthyroidism. CDR3 sequence reads: CASSSRQGGANTEAFF. Written as DNA, the CDR3 is TGCGCCAGCAGTTCCAGACAGGGAGGGGCGAACACTGAAGCTTTCTTT. The full variable domain, its missing parts supplied by reference TRBV5-1 and TRBJ1-1, is KAGVTQTPRYLIKTRGQQVTLSCSPISGHRSVSWYQQTPGQGLQFLFEYFSETQRNKGNFPGRFSGRQFSNSRSEMNVSTLELGDSALYLCASSSRQGGANTEAFFGQGTRLTVV.